The rows below give T cell receptor beta chains drawn from one sample of a study of cytomegalovirus exposure and HLA in healthy donors. Generated by immunoSEQ multiplex PCR, the TCRdb table keeps only in-frame clones and is missing some. The table includes 75,000 to 85,000 clones, roughly 93% detected once. The sequenced sample was PBMCs. These receptors all stem from a man aged 30 to 39 in good health and CMV-seronegative. The conserved cysteine and the conserved F or W are not part of the CDR3 here.

j_gene	v_gene	CDR3aa
TRBJ1-4	TRBV10-3	AISAGQGADEKLF
TRBJ2-5	TRBV9	ASTPSTLLQETQY
TRBJ1-4	TRBV28	ASSSTRGTNEKLF
TRBJ1-2	TRBV19	ATINDYGYT
TRBJ1-2	TRBV16	ASSPKTGRHGYT
TRBJ2-7	TRBV15	ATSRDGGEQY
TRBJ2-7	TRBV6-6	ASSYSTGRAGGD
TRBJ1-5	TRBV6-1	ASSEGTRSNQPQH
TRBJ2-1	TRBV11-2	ASSFRPQGRIRDEQF
TRBJ1-3	TRBV11-2	ASSRNSGNTIY
TRBJ1-1	TRBV7-2	ASSLGGGGHYTEAF
TRBJ2-7	TRBV5-1	ASSLGGGSSYEQY
TRBJ2-7	TRBV7-9	AGQGTYEQY
TRBJ2-7	TRBV5-1	ASSLGLRVDEQY
TRBJ1-1	TRBV27	ASATGLNTEAF
TRBJ1-2	TRBV15	ATSRAPTEYGYT
TRBJ1-1	TRBV19	ASSIEVQVGTEAF
TRBJ1-5	TRBV7-8	ASSLRMGENQPQH
TRBJ1-1	TRBV6-5	ASSTGGNTEAF
TRBJ1-1	TRBV5-1	ASTMDRGGEAF
TRBJ2-7	TRBV14	ASSRSGRFNEQY
TRBJ1-6	TRBV7-6	ASSVTGSNSPLH
TRBJ1-1	TRBV28	ASRTPGLNTEAF
TRBJ2-3	TRBV2	ASSDRARTDTQY
TRBJ2-7	TRBV5-1	ASSFFLAGANEQY
TRBJ2-7	TRBV7-2	ASSSSRLAGTYEQY
TRBJ2-4	TRBV6-5	ASSRRGGTKNIQY
TRBJ1-4	TRBV18	ASSQALTNEKLF